This TCR beta chain was identified during a study of T-cell memory formation after mild COVID-19. Study conclusions and caveats: Researchers could not confirm that second-wave clones peaking on day 37 targeted SARS-CoV-2.

Each CDR3 protein gets one entry after TCRdb re-called the 5' RACE reads with MiXCR. Here the sample spans roughly 250,000 distinct CDR3 sequences, approximately 16% being singletons. V lost 4 bases, J lost 5 bases, and 17 bases lay in between. The V gene's germline CDR1 is SGHTA and CDR2 FQGNSA. CDR3 size: 15 residues. As for this clonotype: What it binds is not known.

Sequencing used PBMCs or a T cell subset sorted from them (not recorded which). This receptor was taken from a man between 18 and 29 years old who had mild COVID-19 (a few samples of this study predate the infection). Cell type and time point are not known. The V call is TRBV7-2, the J call TRBJ1-1; no clear D gene. In DNA form, the CDR3 reads TGTGCCAGCAGCTCCGCCGCTAGGCAGCGGACTGAAGCTTTCTTT. It encodes CASSSAARQRTEAFF.